This T cell receptor beta chain was sequenced in a study of PD-1 blockade in classical Hodgkin lymphoma. Time point here: cycle 4 day 1 (C4D1), after 5 to 7 weeks of nivolumab. Exposure to brentuximab vedotin varied, and each patient had relapsed following autologous stem cell transplantation. TCRdb's copy holds only in-frame clones and misses some; the assay was immunoSEQ multiplex PCR. This table holds about 41,000 clones, around 69% found once. This material consisted of peripheral blood mononuclear cells (PBMCs), taken before the fourth cycle of nivolumab. The receptor comes from a human donor with classical Hodgkin lymphoma.

The CDR3 region is CASSETSEGGETQYF. CDR3 sequence (DNA): TGTGCCAGCAGCGAAACTAGCGAGGGGGGGGAGACCCAGTACTTC. The rearrangement links TRBV5-4 to TRBJ2-5, with D possibly matching TRBD2 (7 bases). The CDR3 runs 15 residues. Trimming left V 4 bases short and J 5 bases short, with 18 bases between. CDR1 and CDR2 (germline): SGHNT, YYREEE (reference sequence).